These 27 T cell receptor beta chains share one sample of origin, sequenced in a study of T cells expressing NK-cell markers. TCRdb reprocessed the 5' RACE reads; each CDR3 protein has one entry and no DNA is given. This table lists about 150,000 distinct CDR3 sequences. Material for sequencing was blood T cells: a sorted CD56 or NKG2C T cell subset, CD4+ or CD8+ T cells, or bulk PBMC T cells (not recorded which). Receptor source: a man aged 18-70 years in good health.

The CDR3 reads CASSPKWPSGLTDTQYF. The chain uses TRBV5-4 and TRBJ2-3; without DNA, the TCRdb call of TRBD2 cannot be checked. The germline gives CDR1 SGHNT, CDR2 YYREEE (reference sequence). This CDR3 spans 17 amino acids.

The CDR3 protein is CASTRPGDGTDTQYF. The rearrangement uses TRBV6-1 and TRBJ2-3; no DNA is available, so the TRBD1 call from TCRdb remains unchecked. Germline values: CDR1 MNHNS, CDR2 SASEGT. The CDR3 spans 15 residues.

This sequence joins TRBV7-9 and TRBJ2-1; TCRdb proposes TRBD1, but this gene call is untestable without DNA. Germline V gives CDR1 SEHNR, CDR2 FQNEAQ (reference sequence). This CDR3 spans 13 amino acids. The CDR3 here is CASQRTPGDEQFF.

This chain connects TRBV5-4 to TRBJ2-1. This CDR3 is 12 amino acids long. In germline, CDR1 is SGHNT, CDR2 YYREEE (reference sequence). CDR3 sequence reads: CASRYSYNEQFF.

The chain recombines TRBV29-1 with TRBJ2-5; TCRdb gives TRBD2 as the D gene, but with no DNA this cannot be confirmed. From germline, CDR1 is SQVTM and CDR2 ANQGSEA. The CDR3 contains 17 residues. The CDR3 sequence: CSVGGLAGGRVIETQYF.

The CDR3 sequence: CASSRDGQSSYEQYF. This chain connects TRBV12-3 or TRBV12-4 to TRBJ2-7. CDR3 length: 15 amino acids.

This CDR3 is CASSLGRPSYNEQFF. The rearrangement links TRBV28 to TRBJ2-1. The CDR3 spans 15 residues. Germline values: CDR1 MDHEN, CDR2 SYDVKM.

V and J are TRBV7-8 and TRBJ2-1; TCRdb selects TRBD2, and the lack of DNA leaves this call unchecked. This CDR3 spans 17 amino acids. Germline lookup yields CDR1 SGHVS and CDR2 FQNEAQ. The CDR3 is CASSRPTSGGGNNEQFF.

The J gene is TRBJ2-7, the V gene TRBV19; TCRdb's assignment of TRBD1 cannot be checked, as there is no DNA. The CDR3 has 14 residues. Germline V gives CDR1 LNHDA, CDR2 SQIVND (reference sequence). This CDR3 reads CASSWGQGTYEQYF.

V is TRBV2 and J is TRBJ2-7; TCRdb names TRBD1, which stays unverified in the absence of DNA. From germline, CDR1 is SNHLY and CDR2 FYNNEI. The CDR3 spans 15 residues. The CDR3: CASSPLATDTYEQYF.

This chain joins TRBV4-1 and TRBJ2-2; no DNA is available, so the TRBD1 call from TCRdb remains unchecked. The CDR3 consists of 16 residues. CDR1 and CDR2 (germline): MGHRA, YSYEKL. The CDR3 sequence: CASSQDPRGGTGELFF.

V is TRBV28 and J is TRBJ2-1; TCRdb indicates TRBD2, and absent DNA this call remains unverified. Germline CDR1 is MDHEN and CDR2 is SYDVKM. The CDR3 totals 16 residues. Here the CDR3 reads CASSFFRSGEYNEQFF.

The CDR3 here is CASASGGNRNEQFF. The chain employs TRBV12-3 or TRBV12-4 and TRBJ2-1; TCRdb selects TRBD2, and the lack of DNA leaves this call unchecked. The CDR3 is 14 amino acids.

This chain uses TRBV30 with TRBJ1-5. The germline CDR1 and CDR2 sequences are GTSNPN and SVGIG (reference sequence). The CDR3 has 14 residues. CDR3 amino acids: CAWSPGRGLQPQHF.

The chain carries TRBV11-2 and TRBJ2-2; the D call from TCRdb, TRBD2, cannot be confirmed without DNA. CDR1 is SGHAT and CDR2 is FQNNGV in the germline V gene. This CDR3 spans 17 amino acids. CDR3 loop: CASSLASDFPSAGELFF.

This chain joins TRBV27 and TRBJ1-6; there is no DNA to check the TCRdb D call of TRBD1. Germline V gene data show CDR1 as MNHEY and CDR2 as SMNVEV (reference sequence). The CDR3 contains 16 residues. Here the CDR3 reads CASRPGARPYNSPLHF.

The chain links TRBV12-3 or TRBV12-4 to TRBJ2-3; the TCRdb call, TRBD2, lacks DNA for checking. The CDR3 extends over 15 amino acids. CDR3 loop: CASSSLAGGKDTQYF.

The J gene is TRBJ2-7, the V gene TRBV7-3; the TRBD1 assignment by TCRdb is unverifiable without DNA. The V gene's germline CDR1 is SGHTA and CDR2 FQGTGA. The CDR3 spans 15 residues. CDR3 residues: CASSLDSTASYEQYF.

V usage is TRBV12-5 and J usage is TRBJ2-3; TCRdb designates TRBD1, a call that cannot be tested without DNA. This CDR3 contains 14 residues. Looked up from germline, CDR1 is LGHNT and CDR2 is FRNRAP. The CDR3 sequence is CASGPGLVTDTQYF. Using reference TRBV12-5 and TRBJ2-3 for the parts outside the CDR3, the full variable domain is DARVTQTPRHKVTEMGQEVTMRCQPILGHNTVFWYRQTMMQGLELLAYFRNRAPLDDSGMPKDRFSAEMPDATLATLKIQPSEPRDSAVYFCASGPGLVTDTQYFGPGTRLTVL.

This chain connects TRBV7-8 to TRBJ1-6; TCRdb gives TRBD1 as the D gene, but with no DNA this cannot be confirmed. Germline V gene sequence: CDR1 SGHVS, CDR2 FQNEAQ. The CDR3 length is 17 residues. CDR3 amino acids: CASSLRTGGSYNSPLHF.

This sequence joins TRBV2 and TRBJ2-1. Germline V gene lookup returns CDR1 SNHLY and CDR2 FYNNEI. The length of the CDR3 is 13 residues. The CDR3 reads CASLSSWSNEQFF.

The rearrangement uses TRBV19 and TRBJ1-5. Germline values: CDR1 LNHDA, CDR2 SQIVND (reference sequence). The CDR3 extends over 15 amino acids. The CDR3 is CASSMLEYSNQPQHF.

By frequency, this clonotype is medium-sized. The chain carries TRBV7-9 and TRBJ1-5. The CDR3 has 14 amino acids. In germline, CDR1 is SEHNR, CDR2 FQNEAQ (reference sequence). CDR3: CASSLGNSNQPQHF.

Here the CDR3 reads CASSLEETGVYGDGYTF. The J gene is TRBJ1-2, the V gene TRBV5-5; as DNA is missing, the TRBD1 call by TCRdb cannot be tested. The germline CDR1 and CDR2 sequences are SGHKS and YYEKEE (reference sequence). CDR3 length: 17 amino acids.

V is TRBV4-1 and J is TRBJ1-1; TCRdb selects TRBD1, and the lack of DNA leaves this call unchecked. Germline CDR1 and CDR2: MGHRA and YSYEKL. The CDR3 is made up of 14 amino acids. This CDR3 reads CASSTGTMNTEAFF.

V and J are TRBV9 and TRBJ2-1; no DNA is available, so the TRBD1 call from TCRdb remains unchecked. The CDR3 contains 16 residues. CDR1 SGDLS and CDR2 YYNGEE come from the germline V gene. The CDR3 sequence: CASSVVVPTSRDEQFF. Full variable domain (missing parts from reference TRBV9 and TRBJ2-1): DSGVTQTPKHLITATGQRVTLRCSPRSGDLSVYWYQQSLDQGLQFLIQYYNGEERAKGNILERFSAQQFPDLHSELNLSSLELGDSALYFCASSVVVPTSRDEQFFGPGTRLTVL.

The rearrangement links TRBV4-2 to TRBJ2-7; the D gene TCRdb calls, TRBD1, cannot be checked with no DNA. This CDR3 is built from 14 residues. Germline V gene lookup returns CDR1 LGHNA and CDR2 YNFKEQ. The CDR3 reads CASSQRDGSYEQYF.